This is a list of T cell receptor beta chains from one sample in a study of blood T cell repertoires in COVID-19. Generated by immunoSEQ multiplex PCR, the TCRdb table keeps only in-frame clones and is missing some. The sample has 490,000 or so clones; 75% to 90% are singletons. Material: PBMCs or T cells enriched from blood (not recorded which). These receptors were collected from a woman aged 60-75 years who had recovered from COVID-19. Each CDR3 is given with its conserved first and last residue.

cdr3_aa	v_call	j_call
CATSGDSTEAFF	TRBV18	TRBJ1-1
CAWRPKQGNNSPLHF	TRBV30	TRBJ1-6
CASSSMDRTDYGYTF	TRBV6-5	TRBJ1-2
CASSLRAGGPADTQYF	TRBV5-1	TRBJ2-3
CASSRQASSYNEQFF	TRBV7-2	TRBJ2-1
CASSRGEVGNGLSYNSPLHF	TRBV4-1	TRBJ1-6
CASSPPRHPGCGEKLFF	TRBV23-1	TRBJ1-4
CASSSYRENTGELFF	TRBV5-6	TRBJ2-2
CSASLAGGQGDTQYF	TRBV20-1	TRBJ2-3
CASSVPPNEQFF	TRBV27	TRBJ2-1
CASTLPGGSNQPQHF	TRBV19	TRBJ1-5
CASSQNSGGGGGEQFF	TRBV3-1/TRBV3-2	TRBJ2-1
CASSPTPRVDRPEAFF	TRBV5-1	TRBJ1-1
CAWSPLPGRSTEAFF	TRBV30	TRBJ1-1
CASSVESGAKNIQYF	TRBV9	TRBJ2-4
CASSTTGGFQPQHF	TRBV19	TRBJ1-5
CAISKAGTKDEQYF	TRBV10-3	TRBJ2-7
CASSTGRQNEKLFF	TRBV19	TRBJ1-4
CASSLAGTAGNTIYF	TRBV7-9	TRBJ1-3
CASSPPSYEQFF	TRBV7-2	TRBJ2-1
CASSVDRAGGTEAFF	TRBV9	TRBJ1-1
CATSDKTGSSYNEQFF	TRBV24-1	TRBJ2-1
CASSLILPAQYF	TRBV11-2	TRBJ2-5
CASSMTVSNTGELFF	TRBV7-6	TRBJ2-2
CATSRAFEGLQHF	TRBV15	TRBJ1-5
CASHPISGNTIYF	TRBV3-1/TRBV3-2	TRBJ1-3
CASSPTPSQPQHF	TRBV11-2	TRBJ1-5
CATRDGEDTGNTIYF	TRBV24-1	TRBJ1-3
CASSWGQGLNTGELFF	TRBV5-8	TRBJ2-2
CSVRIGGQETQYF	TRBV29-1	TRBJ2-5
CSASPSGGFQETQYF	TRBV20-1	TRBJ2-5
CASRTGTGKVGGYTF	TRBV6-6	TRBJ1-2
CATSDLQGKLFF	TRBV24-1	TRBJ1-4
CASSSRGSSRRTDTQYF	TRBV13	TRBJ2-3
CASRGQGVEKLFF	TRBV5-6	TRBJ1-4
CASSSLENYGYTF	TRBV27	TRBJ1-2
CASSLLQGGVGTEAFF	TRBV5-1	TRBJ1-1